This T cell receptor (beta chain) was profiled in a study of T cells in Graves' hyperthyroidism and ophthalmopathy. Stability of Graves' hyperthyroidism was defined as absent ophthalmopathy progression within 18 months. The investigators amplified TCR beta CDR3 regions from RNA transcripts. HTBI primers were the set used in a first-round RT-PCR of the TCR CDR3. TCRdb called the multiplex PCR reads again in MiXCR, with one record for every CDR3 protein. The profile shows some 500,000 distinct CDR3 sequences, over 13% of them singletons. This TCR was sampled from a woman aged 18-29 years with Graves' hyperthyroidism. The sample taken for sequencing was blood.

As DNA, the CDR3 is TGTGCCAGCAGCCCTGAGTATAGGGGCGGGAGTCTTAAGTTCTTC. Encoded protein: CASSPEYRGGSLKFF. This sequence joins TRBV7-9 and TRBJ2-1; 7 bases fit TRBD2. The CDR3 totals 15 residues. From germline, CDR1 is SEHNR and CDR2 FQNEAQ (reference sequence). With 5 bases clipped from V and 14 bases from J, the junction kept 18 bases outside the gene matches. The whole variable domain, remainder taken from reference TRBV7-9 and TRBJ2-1, is DTGVSQNPRHKITKRGQNVTFRCDPISEHNRLYWYRQTLGQGPEFLTYFQNEAQLEKSRLLSDRFSAERPKGSFSTLEIQRTEQGDSAMYLCASSPEYRGGSLKFFGPGTRLTVL.